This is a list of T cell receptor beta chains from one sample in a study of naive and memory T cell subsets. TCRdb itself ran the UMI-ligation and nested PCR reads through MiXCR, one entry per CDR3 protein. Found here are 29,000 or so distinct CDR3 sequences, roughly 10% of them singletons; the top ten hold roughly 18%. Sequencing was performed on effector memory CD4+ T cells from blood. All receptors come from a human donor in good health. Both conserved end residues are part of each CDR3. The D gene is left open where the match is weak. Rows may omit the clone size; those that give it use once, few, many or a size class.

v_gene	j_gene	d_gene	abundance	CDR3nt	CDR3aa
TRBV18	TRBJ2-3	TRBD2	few	TGTGCCAGCTCACGTGGGACTAGCGGGAGGACTACCACAGATACGCAGTATTTT	CASSRGTSGRTTTDTQYF
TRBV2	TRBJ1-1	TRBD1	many	TGTGCCAGCGAGGGGGCGCGTACTGAAGCTTTCTTT	CASEGARTEAFF
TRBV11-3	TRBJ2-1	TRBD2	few	TGTGCCAGCAGCTTAGATCTGTTAGCGGGAGGTACCTACAATGAGCAGTTCTTC	CASSLDLLAGGTYNEQFF
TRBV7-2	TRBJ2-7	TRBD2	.	TGTGCCAGCAGCTTAGGACTAGCGGGTTGGGACCAACTCTACGAGCAGTACTTC	CASSLGLAGWDQLYEQYF
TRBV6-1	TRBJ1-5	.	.	TGTGCCAGCAGTGAAAGAGGGGAACCCCAGCATTTT	CASSERGEPQHF
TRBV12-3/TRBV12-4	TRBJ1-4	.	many	TGTGCCAGCAGTCAAAAAAAGACCGGGGAGGGGACGGAAAAACTGTTTTTT	CASSQKKTGEGTEKLFF
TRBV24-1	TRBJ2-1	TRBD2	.	TGTGCCACCAGTGATATAACCGGGACTAGCGCGAGGAATGAGCAGTTCTTC	CATSDITGTSARNEQFF
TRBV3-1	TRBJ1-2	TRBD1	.	TGTGCCAGCAGCCGCCAAGGACAGGTCGATGGCTACACCTTC	CASSRQGQVDGYTF
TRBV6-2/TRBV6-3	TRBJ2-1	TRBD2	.	TGTGCCAGCAGTTATTTAGCGGGAGCGATTCTCCCCCACAATGAGCAGTTCTTC	CASSYLAGAILPHNEQFF
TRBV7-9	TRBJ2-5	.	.	TGTGCCAGCAGCCTCGCGAGGGATGGAGAGACCCAGTACTTC	CASSLARDGETQYF